This TCR beta chain was sequenced during a study of cytomegalovirus exposure and HLA in healthy donors. Study-level points and caveats: Earlier findings revealed that most TCR beta V segments proved productive either about 87% or about 30% of the time. Later analysis indicated greater clonal expansion among HLA-associated TCR beta chains than among equally common other chains.

Note on this clone: Its specificity is unknown.

The PCR ran on 60 Vbeta and 13 Jbeta primers. Sequencing was performed with immunoSEQ multiplex PCR; in TCRdb, only in-frame clones are kept and a portion is missing. The sample yields more than 40,000 clones, over 70% seen once. The germline V gene encodes CDR1 SGDLS and CDR2 YYNGEE. The CDR3 runs 14 residues. V was shortened by 0 bases and J by 4 bases, with 10 bases between the two germline ends. This TCR was sampled from a man aged 45 to 65 in good health and CMV-seronegative. The chain has TRBV9 and TRBJ1-2, with D unresolved. Sequences were obtained from PBMCs. CDR3 DNA: TGTGCCAGCAGCGTAGAGACTAACGGCTATGGCTACACCTTC. It is translated as CASSVETNGYGYTF.